This T cell receptor (beta chain) was sequenced in a study of cytomegalovirus exposure and HLA in healthy donors (dated by TCRdb to about 2017). About the study as a whole: An earlier analysis of 587 of the donors reported approximately 300 Gb of sequence data and 95 million to 140 million unique TCR beta sequences obtained from around 190 million T cells. An early release that covered some 640 HLA-typed donors contained approximately 300 gigabases of sequencing data and 80 million or so unique TCR sequences. Of the roughly 400 genotyped donors, approximately 80% were placed in the genetic ancestry cluster associated with self-reported Caucasian donors. The aim of the study was to test whether cataloging public T cell receptors could identify signatures of past pathogen exposure. The study used immunosequencing to profile the T cell repertoires of approximately 690 subjects and linked those repertoires to cytomegalovirus serostatus. In addition to the first cohort of hundreds of subjects, a separate validation cohort of 130 or so different subjects was used. To predict cytomegalovirus infection status, the study combined high-throughput TCR immunosequencing, statistical association of individual TCRs with disease status, and machine learning. To study patterns of TCR occurrence, a later analysis re-analyzed previously published TCR beta repertoires from just over 650 donors and added high-resolution HLA genotyping. In the later analysis, no new phenotypic data were used to find candidate immune exposures; instead, reliance was placed on TCR beta sequences and their occurrence across donors. In an earlier analysis of roughly 540 of the donors, high-throughput TCR beta sequencing was used to judge whether each TCR beta V gene segment behaved as functional or pseudogenic. Alongside the repertoire data, information on donor age, sex, ethnicity and CMV serostatus was compiled. A later genetic analysis used genome-wide SNP genotypes for about 60% of the roughly 700 donors, treating that subset as a discovery cohort. All discovery cohort repertoires had been generated on a single sequencing platform. Both class I and class II loci were covered by HLA typing, at four-digit resolution. Typing coverage varied by locus: roughly 629-630 donors for A, B, C, DRB1 and DQB1; approximately 560 for DQA1; some 610 for DPA1; approximately 470 for DPB1. About 5 DR-DQ haplotypes were handled as single units for association and clustering, since linkage in the cohort was strong. Among roughly 400 genotyped donors of the cohort, an average of 235,054 unique TCR beta nucleotide sequences were sequenced per donor, 15% to 20% of them non-productive. The study at large found these results: In a later analysis, several top co-occurrence clusters were reported to appear linked to parvovirus B19, influenza, CMV and Epstein-Barr virus. Because the 87-base-pair reads could not distinguish some IMGT-functional V segments, including TRBV6-2 and TRBV6-3, those segments were excluded. While some public TCRs were present in many individuals, most TCR sequences turned up only very rarely across donors. Immune exposure information for the cohort was limited to CMV serostatus. When HLA alleles, especially DR and DQ, strongly co-occurred, attributing TCR associations to individual alleles was difficult. In an earlier analysis of approximately 590 of the donors, most TCR beta V segments appeared in productive rearrangements about 90% or about 30% of the time, broadly matching IMGT annotations. According to a later genetic analysis, donors in an Asian-associated ancestry cluster had fewer N-insertions in productive TCRs than the approximately 650-donor mean. In a later analysis, TCR association rates were found to vary across HLA loci, with the most associated TCRs seen for DRB1 alleles and the fewest for HLA-C alleles. In a later genetic analysis, a missense DCLRE1C variant was associated with V-gene and J-gene trimming of TCR beta chains, and the association was replicated in an independent cohort. In both the original and validation cohorts, the classifier was reported to diagnose cytomegalovirus status with high specificity and sensitivity. Linkage disequilibrium might explain the correlated functional status among segregating V segments, but an unknown experimental factor could not be ruled out. The cohort was sequenced for TCR beta chains only, and without alpha or paired-chain data the features that could be detected were limited. Most CMV-associated TCR beta chains appeared to be HLA-restricted in a later analysis, and the HLA associations seemed to be driven largely by CMV exposure. In the study, approximately 150 TCR beta chains were listed as associated with cytomegalovirus. Some 16 rarely observed V segments, including chromosome 9 orphons, were excluded from the earlier analysis of about 610 of the donors because counts were too low. A further reported finding was that TCR beta sequences accurately predicted the HLA-A and HLA-B alleles for most subjects in the first cohort. According to the authors, the approach could potentially be generalized to other disease states and immunological phenotypes. HLA typing was unavailable for some donors at each locus, so association tests used only the typed subset. Compared with equally common non-associated chains, HLA-associated TCR beta chains in a later analysis were more clonally expanded and had lower generation probabilities. In vitro tests confirmed that three of the cytomegalovirus-associated TCR beta chains recognize cytomegalovirus antigens. The presence/absence analyses assumed that sequencing depth was roughly uniform across donors, and that assumption may not be true. Specific HLA alleles were associated with 15,000 to 20,000 TCR beta sequences at a false discovery rate of 0.05 in a later analysis. The sequencing pipeline was judged likely to have produced a cluster of highly shared sequence variants as a technical artifact.

The cohort consisted of approximately 670 healthy bone marrow donors. All cohort members were sampled while nominally healthy, although unrecorded immune exposures were likely present. The donor tested CMV seronegative, placing the donor among the 352 seronegative members of the cohort. Every donor gave a peripheral blood sample, and the peripheral blood mononuclear cells from that sample were used for TCR beta sequencing. The Qiagen DNeasy Blood Extraction Kit was used to extract genomic DNA from the blood cell samples. From cysteine to phenylalanine, the CDR3 is 15 amino acids long. Left in the record is the CDR3 DNA by itself, 45 bases read in frame from the first base. V is pared back by 2 bases and J by 0 bases, with 9 bases lying between the germline termini. The germline V gene (reference sequence) supplies CDR1 LNHNV and CDR2 YYDKDF. Library generation was performed with the immunoSEQ multiplex PCR assay. A mixture of 60 forward primers for TCR Vbeta segments and 13 reverse primers for TCR Jbeta segments was used in the multiplex PCR. The CDR3 region of rearranged TCR beta genes was amplified from genomic DNA by a multiplex PCR assay. On the Illumina HiSeq System, the amplified TCR beta libraries were sequenced as 87-base-pair reads. On the authors' methods: In a later analysis, about 80 million unique TCR beta chains were counted across the roughly 610 repertoires, and some 10 million of these chains were shared by at least two donors. Raw reads were error-corrected and collapsed into unique sequences with a nearest-neighbor algorithm that merged closely related sequences to remove PCR and sequencing errors. CDR3 sequences were aligned to IMGT reference sequences to assign V, D and J gene segments. For a sequence to be retained, a match of at least six nucleotides was required to both a V gene segment and a J gene segment. Rearrangements were classified as productive when the CDR3 lacked stop codons and remained in frame with V and J, and all other rearrangements were classified as non-productive. CDR3 was defined by IMGT convention, running from the second conserved V-encoded cysteine to the conserved J-encoded phenylalanine. In an earlier analysis of 500 to 650 of the donors, sequences lacking an unambiguous match to a single V gene segment were excluded. In an earlier analysis of 587 of the donors, a V segment was called functional when productive rearrangements were above 56.7%, and segregating when the standard deviation between donors exceeded 5%. To diagnose cytomegalovirus status from the catalog of TCR beta chain sequences, a statistical classification framework was built. In a later analysis, V and J genes were assigned by comparing TCR nucleotide sequences against IMGT/GENE-DB human TR gene sequences. A later analysis assigned CDR3 sequences and most-parsimonious VDJ recombination scenarios with the TCRdist pipeline. In a later analysis, each TCR beta chain was defined by its CDR3 amino acid sequence together with its V-gene family, and reads without a unique V-gene family were excluded. To address suspected cross-contamination and a sequencing artifact, a later analysis removed around 600 highly shared, low-generation-probability nucleotide sequences. For each public chain, a later analysis derived a clonal expansion index from normalized ranks of inferred template counts within each repertoire. Generation probabilities in a later analysis came from a VDJ recombination model fitted to out-of-frame rearrangements, and those results were checked against IGoR. Hypergeometric tests were used in a later analysis to score TCR-TCR, TCR-HLA and TCR-CMV co-occurrence, with a repertoire-size bias correction applied to the TCR pairs. False discovery rates were estimated in a later analysis by permuting HLA or CMV assignments 20 times. In a later analysis, co-occurring TCRs were grouped using DBSCAN, with TCRdist sequence similarity added in when clustering inside HLA-allele-positive subsets. Co-occurrence clustering excluded repertoires with fewer than 30,000 or more than 120,000 public chains, plus five with anomalous nucleotide sharing. TCRdb's version of the immuneACCESS table is confined to in-frame rearrangements and falls short of the full clone set. An unresolved V gene accounts for under half of the shortfall where checked; the remainder is of unknown origin. V and J calls and clone size follow that table, whereas D and trimming were derived from the DNA. The sample records 150,000 or so clones, about two thirds of which are singletons. Approximately 1.8% of the sample lies in the top ten.

A word on this clone: The antigen this receptor binds is unknown. Per-nucleotide qualities are absent, and no much larger clonotype sits a single base away.

The sequence came from a woman aged 18-29 years in good health and CMV-seronegative. Sequencing input: PBMCs. The chain is encoded by TRBV15 joined to TRBJ2-3; 6 matching bases give a weak D call of TRBD2. The base sequence is TGTGCCACCAGCAGATACAGCGGGAGCACAGATACGCAGTATTTT. Its amino acids are CATSRYSGSTDTQYF.